A selection of T cell receptor beta chains follows, all from one sample in a study of shared clonotypes between healthy human individuals. The assay was immunoSEQ multiplex PCR, and TCRdb's table has in-frame clones only and misses some. The profile shows fewer than 3 million clones, roughly 90% of them singletons. The sample consisted of naive CD4+ T cells from PBMCs. These receptors all come from a man aged 18 to 29 in good health. Some clones in this sample may be carry-over from other donors' samples. The CDR3 runs from the conserved cysteine through the conserved F or W. A D gene is named only where the DNA matches it firmly. Where a row states a size, it is once, few, many or the class of an expanded clone; other rows omit it.

size: -; J: TRBJ2-3; V: TRBV2; D: -; DNA: TGTGCCAGCAGTGGTGCAGATACGCAGTATTTT; CDR3: CASSGADTQYF
size: -; J: TRBJ2-3; V: TRBV6-5; D: -; DNA: TGTGCCAGCAGTTTAGGGACTAGCACAGATACGCAGTATTTT; CDR3: CASSLGTSTDTQYF
size: many; J: TRBJ1-2; V: TRBV27; D: -; DNA: TGTGCCAGCAAACCCGGGACGGTTAACTATGGCTACACCTTC; CDR3: CASKPGTVNYGYTF
size: -; J: TRBJ2-5; V: TRBV7-6; D: -; DNA: TGTGCCAGCAGTCCAAGCGGGTCTTACCAAGAGACCCAGTACTTC; CDR3: CASSPSGSYQETQYF
size: -; J: TRBJ2-1; V: TRBV7-9; D: -; DNA: TGTGCCAGCAGCTTAGGGTCGGGGAGCTCCTACAATGAGCAGTTCTTC; CDR3: CASSLGSGSSYNEQFF
size: -; J: TRBJ1-6; V: TRBV5-6; D: -; DNA: TGTGCCAGCAGCTTGTACAGGGAAGCTTCACCCCTCCACTTT; CDR3: CASSLYREASPLHF
size: -; J: TRBJ2-5; V: TRBV2; D: -; DNA: TGTGCCAGCAGTGGGGGGAGAAGTGGAGAGACCCAGTACTTC; CDR3: CASSGGRSGETQYF
size: once; J: TRBJ2-3; V: TRBV13; D: TRBD1; DNA: TGTGCCAGCAGCAGAGCCCGCCGACAGGGAGCACCAGATACGCAGTATTTT; CDR3: CASSRARRQGAPDTQYF
size: -; J: TRBJ1-1; V: TRBV30; D: -; DNA: TGTGCCTGGAGTCTACCCAAGGGATCAGGAGGGGCTTTCTTT; CDR3: CAWSLPKGSGGAFF
size: -; J: TRBJ2-1; V: TRBV12-5; D: TRBD2; DNA: TGTGCTAGTGGTTTGGTACTCTCGCGGGAGGGCTCCTACAATGAGCAGTTCTTC; CDR3: CASGLVLSREGSYNEQFF
size: -; J: TRBJ2-3; V: TRBV28; D: -; DNA: TGTGCCAGCAGTTTAGATAACGGACCAGATACGCAGTATTTT; CDR3: CASSLDNGPDTQYF
size: -; J: TRBJ2-7; V: TRBV7-2; D: -; DNA: TGTGCCAGCAGCTTAGTGGGGGTGTCGTCCGAGCAGTACTTC; CDR3: CASSLVGVSSEQYF
size: -; J: TRBJ2-1; V: TRBV6-5; D: TRBD1; DNA: TGTGCCAGCAGTAACCTCGGGACAGGACACAATGAGCAGTTCTTC; CDR3: CASSNLGTGHNEQFF
size: -; J: TRBJ2-1; V: TRBV9; D: -; DNA: TGTGCCAGCAGCACGGGCTCCTACAATGAGCAGTTCTTC; CDR3: CASSTGSYNEQFF
size: -; J: TRBJ2-7; V: TRBV5-1; D: -; DNA: TGCGCCAGCGTCCGGACAGACTCCTACGAGCAGTACTTC; CDR3: CASVRTDSYEQYF
size: -; J: TRBJ2-7; V: TRBV7-6; D: TRBD2; DNA: TGTGCCAGCAGCTTAGCCGGGAGGTACGAGCAGTACTTC; CDR3: CASSLAGRYEQYF
size: -; J: TRBJ2-7; V: TRBV6-1; D: -; DNA: TGTGCCAGCAGTGAAGCGCGGCTGTTCGCCGGCGAGCAGTACTTC; CDR3: CASSEARLFAGEQYF
size: -; J: TRBJ2-5; V: TRBV2; D: TRBD2; DNA: TGTGCCAGCAGGAGACAGCGGGAGGGACAAGAGACCCAGTACTTC; CDR3: CASRRQREGQETQYF
size: -; J: TRBJ1-4; V: TRBV5-1; D: -; DNA: TGCGCCAGCAGCTTGAGGAGGACAACAACTAATGAAAAACTGTTTTTT; CDR3: CASSLRRTTTNEKLFF
size: -; J: TRBJ1-2; V: TRBV28; D: TRBD1; DNA: TGTGCCAGCAGTTTATCGGGACAGGGGTACTATGGCTACACCTTC; CDR3: CASSLSGQGYYGYTF
size: -; J: TRBJ2-1; V: TRBV9; D: TRBD2; DNA: TGTGCCAGCCCAGCGGGAGCCTACAATGAGCAGTTCTTC; CDR3: CASPAGAYNEQFF
size: -; J: TRBJ2-1; V: TRBV7-9; D: -; DNA: TGTGCCAGCAGCCGGTACGTTTCCTACAATGAGCAGTTCTTC; CDR3: CASSRYVSYNEQFF
size: -; J: TRBJ1-2; V: TRBV10-3; D: TRBD1; DNA: TGTGCCATCGGTGGGACAGGGTACACCTTC; CDR3: CAIGGTGYTF
size: -; J: TRBJ2-1; V: TRBV19; D: TRBD1; DNA: TGTGCCAGTAGGCCGACAGGGGCACACATCTCCTACAATGAGCAGTTCTTC; CDR3: CASRPTGAHISYNEQFF
size: -; J: TRBJ1-1; V: TRBV7-9; D: -; DNA: TGTGCCAGCAGCGCGGGTTTAAGAGTTACTGAAGCTTTCTTT; CDR3: CASSAGLRVTEAFF
size: -; J: TRBJ2-2; V: TRBV7-9; D: TRBD1; DNA: TGTGCCAGCAGCTCCGGACAGGTGGGCGGGGAGCTGTTTTTT; CDR3: CASSSGQVGGELFF
size: -; J: TRBJ2-2; V: TRBV6-1; D: TRBD1; DNA: TGTGCCAGCAGTGAAGCATTTGTAGGACAGGGGTCGTTTGCTTGGGAGCTGTTTTTT; CDR3: CASSEAFVGQGSFAWELFF
size: -; J: TRBJ2-2; V: TRBV7-7; D: TRBD1; DNA: TGTGCCAGCAGCTTAAGGGACAGGGTGAACACCGGGGAGCTGTTTTTT; CDR3: CASSLRDRVNTGELFF
size: -; J: TRBJ1-1; V: TRBV28; D: -; DNA: TGTGCCAGCAGTTTAACAGGCTTGAACACTGAAGCTTTCTTT; CDR3: CASSLTGLNTEAFF
size: -; J: TRBJ2-5; V: TRBV7-3; D: TRBD2; DNA: TGTGCCAGCAGCTTAACGACGGGAGGGGAGACCCAGTACTTC; CDR3: CASSLTTGGETQYF
size: -; J: TRBJ2-1; V: TRBV19; D: -; DNA: TGTGCCACCCACGACCTGCGCTACAATGAGCAGTTCTTC; CDR3: CATHDLRYNEQFF
size: -; J: TRBJ2-5; V: TRBV10-3; D: -; DNA: TGTGCCATCAGCCGGGGGCAGATTAACCAAGAGACCCAGTACTTC; CDR3: CAISRGQINQETQYF
size: -; J: TRBJ2-5; V: TRBV6-5; D: TRBD2; DNA: TGTGCCAGCAGACGGGAGGGATCGGAGACCCAGTACTTC; CDR3: CASRREGSETQYF
size: -; J: TRBJ1-2; V: TRBV6-5; D: -; DNA: TGTGCCAGCAGTTACTCTGGGGTAGTAAGCTATGGCTACACCTTC; CDR3: CASSYSGVVSYGYTF
size: -; J: TRBJ2-3; V: TRBV5-1; D: TRBD2; DNA: TGCGCCAGCAGCTCGCGGGAGGGGATAGATACGCAGTATTTT; CDR3: CASSSREGIDTQYF
size: few; J: TRBJ1-2; V: TRBV18; D: -; DNA: TGTGCCAGCTCACCAGAACAGGGCTATGGCTACACCTTC; CDR3: CASSPEQGYGYTF
size: few; J: TRBJ2-5; V: TRBV9; D: -; DNA: TGTGCCAGCAGCGCCCTCGGAACATTCCAAGAGACCCAGTACTTC; CDR3: CASSALGTFQETQYF
size: -; J: TRBJ2-5; V: TRBV18; D: -; DNA: TGTGCCAGCTCACCAGGGGAGGAGGGGACCCAGTACTTC; CDR3: CASSPGEEGTQYF
size: -; J: TRBJ2-3; V: TRBV29-1; D: -; DNA: TGCAGCGTTGAGGGACACACAAACACAGATACGCAGTATTTT; CDR3: CSVEGHTNTDTQYF
size: -; J: TRBJ1-2; V: TRBV5-1; D: TRBD1; DNA: TGCGCCAGCAGCCTCGACCTGGACAGGGCCCTAGGCTACACCTTC; CDR3: CASSLDLDRALGYTF
size: once; J: TRBJ2-5; V: TRBV6-1; D: -; DNA: TGTGCCAGCGGTTCATCAGGAGAGACCCAGTACTTC; CDR3: CASGSSGETQYF
size: -; J: TRBJ2-2; V: TRBV2; D: -; DNA: TGTGCCAGCAGCGAAAGGTCGAGTACCGGGGAGCTGTTTTTT; CDR3: CASSERSSTGELFF
size: -; J: TRBJ2-3; V: TRBV11-2; D: -; DNA: TGTGCCAGCAGCTCCCACTCCGGGGTCCCCGGCCCAGATACGCAGTATTTT; CDR3: CASSSHSGVPGPDTQYF
size: -; J: TRBJ1-5; V: TRBV7-8; D: -; DNA: TGTGCCAGCAGCTCCCGGCAGGCCGGGCCCCAGCATTTT; CDR3: CASSSRQAGPQHF
size: -; J: TRBJ2-2; V: TRBV28; D: -; DNA: TGTGCCAGCAGCTACCCTGCGAACACCGGGGAGCTGTTTTTT; CDR3: CASSYPANTGELFF
size: -; J: TRBJ1-2; V: TRBV9; D: -; DNA: TGTGCCAGCAGCGTTTCGGGGTCTAGTGGGTATGGCTACACCTTC; CDR3: CASSVSGSSGYGYTF
size: -; J: TRBJ1-5; V: TRBV28; D: -; DNA: TGTGCCAGCATTGGAGGGGTTCAGCCCCAGCATTTT; CDR3: CASIGGVQPQHF
size: -; J: TRBJ1-5; V: TRBV7-2; D: -; DNA: TGTGCCAGCAGCTTGGGCCTCAATCAGCCCCAGCATTTT; CDR3: CASSLGLNQPQHF
size: -; J: TRBJ2-3; V: TRBV5-1; D: TRBD1; DNA: TGCGCCAGCAGCAACCAGAGGACAGGGGGCACAGATACGCAGTATTTT; CDR3: CASSNQRTGGTDTQYF
size: -; J: TRBJ2-2; V: TRBV2; D: -; DNA: TGTGCCAGCAGTATCCTGCCCCTCACCGGGGAGCTGTTTTTT; CDR3: CASSILPLTGELFF